A single sample is the source of the 15 T cell receptor beta chains below, sequenced in a study of blood T cell repertoires in COVID-19. This table comes from immunoSEQ multiplex PCR, and its TCRdb copy is limited to in-frame clones, with some not included. This sample has under 200,000 clones, with approximately 90% found just once. Sequencing was performed on peripheral blood. These receptor sequences come from a woman between 55 and 75 years old who had recovered from COVID-19.

This chain connects TRBV2 to TRBJ1-2, with a tentative D call TRBD1 (5 bases). The CDR3 spans 15 residues. The germline V gene has CDR1 SNHLY and CDR2 FYNNEI. V was pared by 1 base and J by 7 bases, with 16 bases between. The CDR3 loop reads CASSEGIRGEAGYTF. The CDR3 bases are TGTGCCAGCAGTGAAGGTATCCGAGGGGAGGCTGGCTACACCTTC. The full variable domain, rest sourced from reference TRBV2 and TRBJ1-2, is EPEVTQTPSHQVTQMGQEVILRCVPISNHLYFYWYRQILGQKVEFLVSFYNNEISEKSEIFDDQFSVERPDGSNFTLKIRSTKLEDSAMYFCASSEGIRGEAGYTFGSGTRLTVV.

The V gene is TRBV3-1 (or the pseudogene TRBV3-2), the J gene TRBJ2-5, with 10 bases that match TRBD1. The J call could be wrong; TRBJ2-7 is a better fit for the DNA end. Germline CDR1 is LGHDT and CDR2 is YNNKEL (reference sequence). The CDR3 consists of 14 residues. The DNA for the CDR3 is TGTGCCAGCAGCACCGGGACAGGGGACTACGAGCAGTACTTC. Protein product: CASSTGTGDYEQYF.

This chain links TRBV18 with TRBJ2-3; TRBD2 matches at 8 bases. The CDR3 extends over 16 amino acids. The ends lost 3 bases at V and 1 base at J; junction bases unmatched: 6. Germline V gene sequence: CDR1 KGHSH, CDR2 LQKENI. The CDR3 nucleotides are TGTGCCAGCTCACCCCTAGGACTAGCCGGCACAGATACGCAGTATTTT. It specifies CASSPLGLAGTDTQYF.

The chain uses TRBV5-6 and TRBJ1-1; D not certain. The CDR3 has 12 residues. Germline V CDR1 and CDR2: SGHDT, YYEEEE. Trimming removed 0 bases at V and 4 bases at J, with 4 bases between. CDR3 sequence: CASSLARTEAFF. CDR3 DNA: TGTGCCAGCAGCTTGGCCCGCACTGAAGCTTTCTTT. The variable domain in full, completed from reference TRBV5-6 and TRBJ1-1, reads DAGVTQSPTHLIKTRGQQVTLRCSPKSGHDTVSWYQQALGQGPQFIFQYYEEEERQRGNFPDRFSGHQFPNYSSELNVNALLLGDSALYLCASSLARTEAFFGQGTRLTVV.

This rearrangement joins TRBV30 to TRBJ1-1, with TRBD1 matching 9 bases. Looked up from germline, CDR1 is GTSNPN and CDR2 is SVGIG (reference sequence). The CDR3 is made up of 15 amino acids. V shed 1 base, J shed 4 bases, and the junction held 7 bases outside the gene matches. The CDR3 sequence: CAWSAIGQGSTEAFF. In DNA form, the CDR3 reads TGTGCCTGGAGTGCCATAGGACAGGGGAGCACTGAAGCTTTCTTT.

The table lists this clone with a few counts. This rearrangement joins TRBV10-3 to TRBJ2-3; tentatively, D is TRBD1 (6 bases). Germline CDR1 and CDR2: ENHRY and SYGVKD. The CDR3 is 14 amino acids. V was trimmed by 10 bases and J by 0 bases, leaving 14 bases between them. CDR3 amino acids: CATFRDISTDTQYF. The CDR3 DNA reads TGTGCCACGTTCCGGGACATTAGCACAGATACGCAGTATTTT.

The table lists this clone with a count of one. The rearrangement uses TRBV5-6 and TRBJ1-2; the match to TRBD1 covers 11 bases. CDR1 is SGHDT and CDR2 is YYEEEE in the germline V gene. With V trimmed by 4 bases and J by 5 bases, 4 bases remained unmatched. The CDR3 is made up of 14 amino acids. The CDR3 spells CASSPRDRGYGYTF. The CDR3 DNA reads as TGTGCCAGCAGCCCCCGGGACAGGGGGTATGGCTACACCTTC.

The chain employs TRBV27 and TRBJ2-3, with D tentatively TRBD1 (6 bases). CDR3 length equals 19 residues. The germline CDR1 and CDR2 sequences are MNHEY and SMNVEV (reference sequence). Trimming pared 0 bases from V and 4 bases from J, leaving 23 bases between. As DNA, the CDR3 is TGTGCCAGCAGTTTATCGTGGACAGCACATCATCTATCCCCAGATACGCAGTATTTT. This gives the protein CASSLSWTAHHLSPDTQYF.

This chain uses TRBV2 with TRBJ1-5; D may be TRBD1 (6 bases). The germline gives CDR1 SNHLY, CDR2 FYNNEI. There are 12 residues in the CDR3. The V gene lost 7 bases and the J gene lost 3 bases, with 7 bases spanning the gap. CDR3 DNA sequence: TGTGCCAGCACAGGGGACAATCAGCCCCAGCATTTT. Translating gives CASTGDNQPQHF.

The CDR3 reads CASEMTGAIYGYTF. Here the CDR3 DNA reads TGTGCCAGCGAAATGACAGGGGCGATTTATGGCTACACCTTC. This chain joins TRBV6-5 and TRBJ1-2, with 8 bases matching TRBD1. Losses at the gene ends were 8 bases for V and 5 bases for J; bases not matched to a gene: 10. CDR1 MNHEY and CDR2 SVGAGI come from the germline V gene. The CDR3 sequence is 14 residues long.

CDR3 DNA sequence: TGTGCCAGCACCGGACCCGGAGGGATCGGTTCCCTCCACTTT. Translating gives CASTGPGGIGSLHF. The chain carries TRBV3-1 (or the pseudogene TRBV3-2) and TRBJ1-6; D remains unclear. Trimming left V 7 bases short and J 14 bases short, with 21 bases between. The V gene's germline CDR1 is LGHDT and CDR2 YNNKEL (reference sequence). The CDR3 loop spans 14 amino acids.

The gene calls are TRBV28 and TRBJ2-7; D perhaps matches TRBD2 (6 bases). Trimming took 6 bases from V and 2 from J, leaving 14 bases between them. This CDR3 has 14 amino acids. Germline CDR1 and CDR2: MDHEN and SYDVKM. Here the CDR3 reads CASSLWDSTYEQYF. CDR3 nucleotides: TGTGCCAGCAGCCTCTGGGACTCGACCTACGAGCAGTACTTC.

V usage is TRBV5-6 and J usage is TRBJ2-4; maybe TRBD2 (6 bases). V dropped 3 bases and J dropped 4 bases, with 17 bases sitting between them. The CDR3 extends over 16 amino acids. From germline, CDR1 is SGHDT and CDR2 YYEEEE. CDR3 DNA sequence: TGTGCCAGCAGCTCGGAGGGCGCAGAACCAAAAAACATTCAGTACTTC. Protein product: CASSSEGAEPKNIQYF.

The chain combines TRBV11-2 with TRBJ1-4; D is unresolved. The CDR3 is 16 residues long. V dropped 1 base and J dropped 7 bases, with 16 bases sitting between them. Germline V gene lookup returns CDR1 SGHAT and CDR2 FQNNGV. CDR3 sequence reads: CASSLGRGFEGEKLFF. CDR3 DNA: TGTGCCAGCAGCTTAGGTCGTGGGTTTGAGGGTGAAAAACTGTTTTTT.

The chain links TRBV28 to TRBJ2-7; 8 bases map to TRBD2. This CDR3 region has 14 residues. After removal of 4 bases from V and 4 bases from J, the junction contained 6 bases not matched to a gene. Looked up from germline, CDR1 is MDHEN and CDR2 is SYDVKM. CDR3 in amino acids: CASSSPGGEYEQYF. CDR3 DNA sequence: TGTGCCAGCAGTTCCCCGGGGGGGGAATACGAGCAGTACTTC.